This TCR beta chain originates from a study of Graves' ophthalmopathy and Graves' hyperthyroidism. Study context: Peripheral blood was gathered at first diagnosis, ahead of any treatment whatsoever.

The PBMCs originated from approximately 10 ml of fresh peripheral blood. The length of the CDR3 is 13 residues. Germline V gene data show CDR1 as MNHEY and CDR2 as SVGEGT. V shed 6 bases and J shed 3 bases, with 11 bases lying between them. Researchers took RNA transcripts and amplified TCR beta CDR3 regions from them. First-round RT-PCR used HTBI primers; second-round multiplex PCR followed. One entry per CDR3 protein results from TCRdb running MiXCR on the multiplex PCR reads. This sample yields under 250,000 distinct CDR3 sequences, of which 25% to 35% are seen a single time; 9.1% belongs to the top ten.

The rearrangement joins TRBV6-2 or TRBV6-3 to TRBJ1-2, with D perhaps matching TRBD1 (5 bases). Material: peripheral blood. The clonotype comes from a middle-aged man with Graves' ophthalmopathy. CDR3: CASSRDSDYGYTF. In nucleotides, the CDR3 is TGTGCCAGCAGCAGGGATTCAGACTATGGCTACACCTTC.